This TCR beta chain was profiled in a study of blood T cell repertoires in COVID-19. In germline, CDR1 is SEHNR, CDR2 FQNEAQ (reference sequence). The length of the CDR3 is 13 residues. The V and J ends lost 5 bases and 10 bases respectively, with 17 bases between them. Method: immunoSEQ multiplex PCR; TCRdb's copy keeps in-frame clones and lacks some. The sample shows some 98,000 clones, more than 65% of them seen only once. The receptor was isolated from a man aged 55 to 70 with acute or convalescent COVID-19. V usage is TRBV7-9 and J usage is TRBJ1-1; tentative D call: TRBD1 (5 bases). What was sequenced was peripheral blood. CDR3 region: CASSPRSSQGAFF. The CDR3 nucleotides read TGTGCCAGCAGCCCCCGATCTTCCCAGGGAGCTTTCTTT.